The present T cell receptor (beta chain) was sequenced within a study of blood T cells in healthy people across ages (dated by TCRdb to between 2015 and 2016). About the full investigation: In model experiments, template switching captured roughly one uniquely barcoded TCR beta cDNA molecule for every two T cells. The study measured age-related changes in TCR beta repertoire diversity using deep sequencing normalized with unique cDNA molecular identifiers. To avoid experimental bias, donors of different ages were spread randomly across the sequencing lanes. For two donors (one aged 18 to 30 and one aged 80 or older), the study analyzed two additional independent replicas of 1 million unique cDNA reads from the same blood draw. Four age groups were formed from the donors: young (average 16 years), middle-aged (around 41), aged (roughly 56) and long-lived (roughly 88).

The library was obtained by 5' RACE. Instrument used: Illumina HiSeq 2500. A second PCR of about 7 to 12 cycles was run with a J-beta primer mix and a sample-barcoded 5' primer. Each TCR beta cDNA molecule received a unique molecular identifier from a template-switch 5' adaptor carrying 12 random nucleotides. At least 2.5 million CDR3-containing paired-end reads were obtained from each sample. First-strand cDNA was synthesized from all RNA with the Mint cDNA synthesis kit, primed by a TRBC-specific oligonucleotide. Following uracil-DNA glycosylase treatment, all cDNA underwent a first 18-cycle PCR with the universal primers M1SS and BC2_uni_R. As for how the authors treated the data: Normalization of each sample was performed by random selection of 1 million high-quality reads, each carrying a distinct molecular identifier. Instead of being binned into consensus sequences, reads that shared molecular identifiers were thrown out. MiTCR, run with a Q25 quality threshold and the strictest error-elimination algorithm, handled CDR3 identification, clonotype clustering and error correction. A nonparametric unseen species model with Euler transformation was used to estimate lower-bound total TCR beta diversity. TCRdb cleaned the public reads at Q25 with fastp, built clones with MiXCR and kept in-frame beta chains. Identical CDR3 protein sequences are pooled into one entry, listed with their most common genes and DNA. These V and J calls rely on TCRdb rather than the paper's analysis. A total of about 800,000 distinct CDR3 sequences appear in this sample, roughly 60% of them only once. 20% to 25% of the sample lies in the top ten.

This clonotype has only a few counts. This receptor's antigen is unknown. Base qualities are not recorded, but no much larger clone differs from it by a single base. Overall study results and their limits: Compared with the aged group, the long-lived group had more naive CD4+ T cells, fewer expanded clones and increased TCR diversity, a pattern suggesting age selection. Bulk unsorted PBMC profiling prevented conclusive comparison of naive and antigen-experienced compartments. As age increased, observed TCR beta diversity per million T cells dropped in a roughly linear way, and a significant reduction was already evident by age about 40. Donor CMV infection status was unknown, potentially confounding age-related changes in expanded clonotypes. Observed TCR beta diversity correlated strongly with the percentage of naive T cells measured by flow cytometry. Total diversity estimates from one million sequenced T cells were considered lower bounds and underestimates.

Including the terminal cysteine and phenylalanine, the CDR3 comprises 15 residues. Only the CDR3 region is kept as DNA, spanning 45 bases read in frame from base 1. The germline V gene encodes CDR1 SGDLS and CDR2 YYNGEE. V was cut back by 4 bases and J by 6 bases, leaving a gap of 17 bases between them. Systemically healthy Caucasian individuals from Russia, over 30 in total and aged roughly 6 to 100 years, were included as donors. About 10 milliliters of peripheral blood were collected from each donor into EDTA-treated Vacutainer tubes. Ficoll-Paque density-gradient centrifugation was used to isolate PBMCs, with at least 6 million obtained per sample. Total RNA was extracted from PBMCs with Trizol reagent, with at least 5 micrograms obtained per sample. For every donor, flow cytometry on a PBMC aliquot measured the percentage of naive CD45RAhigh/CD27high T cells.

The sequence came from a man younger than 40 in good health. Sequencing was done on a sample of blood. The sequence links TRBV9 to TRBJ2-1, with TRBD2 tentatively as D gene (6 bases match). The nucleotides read TGTGCCAGCAGCCCCGGGAGCCCTCTCTCCAATGAGCAGTTCTTC. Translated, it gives CASSPGSPLSNEQFF.